The present T cell receptor (beta chain) was sequenced within a study of cytomegalovirus exposure and HLA in healthy donors (dated by TCRdb to 2015 to 2018). A note on the overall study: In an earlier analysis of 587 of the donors, 250 to 300 Gb of sequence data and approximately 120 million unique TCR beta sequences from about 179 million T cells were reported. Of the roughly 410 genotyped donors, 75% to 85% were placed in the genetic ancestry cluster associated with self-reported Caucasian donors. Four or five DR-DQ haplotypes were handled as single units for association and clustering because linkage in the cohort was strong. All discovery cohort repertoires had been generated using a single sequencing platform. A later genetic analysis used genome-wide SNP genotypes for about 60% of the roughly 700 donors, treating that subset as a discovery cohort. The study combined high-throughput TCR immunosequencing, statistical association of individual TCRs with disease status, and machine learning to predict cytomegalovirus infection status. Among about 390 genotyped donors of the cohort, an average of about 240,000 unique TCR beta nucleotide sequences were sequenced per donor, roughly 20% of them non-productive. In the later analysis, no new phenotypic data were used to find candidate immune exposures; instead, reliance was placed on TCR beta sequences and their occurrence across donors. HLA typing included class I and class II loci at four-digit resolution. Approximately 300 gigabases of sequencing data and about 92 million unique TCR sequences made up an early release that covered approximately 620 HLA-typed donors. To study patterns of TCR occurrence, a later analysis re-analyzed previously published TCR beta repertoires from just over 650 donors and added high-resolution HLA genotyping. An earlier analysis of 587 of the donors used high-throughput TCR beta sequencing to judge whether each TCR beta V gene segment behaved as functional or pseudogenic. The number of typed donors differed by locus: about 629-640 for A, B, C, DRB1 and DQB1; approximately 520 for DQA1; around 610 for DPA1; and 400 to 480 for DPB1. The study aimed to test whether signatures of past pathogen exposure could be identified by cataloging public T cell receptors. Alongside the repertoire data, information on donor age, sex, ethnicity and CMV serostatus was compiled. Along with the approximately 700-subject first cohort, a separate validation cohort of around 120 different subjects was used. The study used immunosequencing to profile the T cell repertoires of approximately 650 subjects and linked those repertoires to cytomegalovirus serostatus.

Paper-wide results and their limitations: Broadly in line with IMGT annotations, most TCR beta V segments showed up in productive rearrangements about 90% or about 30% of the time in an earlier analysis of under 700 of the donors. A further reported finding was that TCR beta sequences accurately predicted the HLA-A and HLA-B alleles for most subjects in the first cohort. Because the 87-base-pair reads could not distinguish some IMGT-functional V segments, including TRBV6-2 and TRBV6-3, those segments were excluded. Cytomegalovirus status was reported to be diagnosed by the classifier with high specificity and sensitivity in both the original and validation cohorts. Presence/absence analyses assumed roughly uniform sequencing depth across donors, an assumption that may not hold. This cohort had only TCR beta chains sequenced, and the lack of alpha or paired-chain data limited which features could be detected. Because counts were too low, 15 to 20 rarely observed V segments, including chromosome 9 orphons, were left out of the earlier analysis of roughly 600 of the donors. In a later genetic analysis, fewer N-insertions in productive TCRs were reported among donors in an Asian-associated ancestry cluster than the approximately 630-donor mean. The study listed 150 to 200 TCR beta chains as associated with cytomegalovirus. A later analysis associated about 18,000 TCR beta sequences with specific HLA alleles at a false discovery rate of 0.05. Several of the top co-occurrence clusters appeared to be linked to parvovirus B19, influenza, CMV and Epstein-Barr virus, according to a later analysis. Across donors, most TCR sequences were observed very rarely, whereas some public TCRs were present in many individuals. In a later analysis, HLA-associated TCR beta chains showed more clonal expansion and lower generation probabilities than non-associated chains that were equally common. A later genetic analysis associated a missense DCLRE1C variant with V-gene and J-gene trimming of TCR beta chains, and an independent cohort replicated the association. When HLA alleles, especially DR and DQ, strongly co-occurred, attributing TCR associations to individual alleles was difficult. The only immune exposure information available for the cohort was CMV serostatus. HLA typing was unavailable for some donors at each locus, so association tests used only the typed subset. According to a later analysis, TCR association rates differed among HLA loci, with DRB1 alleles showing the most associated TCRs and HLA-C alleles showing the fewest. The authors suggested that the approach could potentially be extended to other disease states and immunological phenotypes. In vitro tests confirmed that three of the cytomegalovirus-associated TCR beta chains recognize cytomegalovirus antigens. Most CMV-associated TCR beta chains appeared to be HLA-restricted in a later analysis, and the HLA associations seemed to be driven largely by CMV exposure. A cluster of highly shared sequence variants was judged likely to be a technical artifact of the sequencing pipeline. Correlated functional status among segregating V segments might be attributable to linkage disequilibrium, but an unknown experimental factor could not be ruled out.

The cohort consisted of 666 healthy bone marrow donors. At the time of sampling, all cohort members were nominally healthy, though unrecorded immune exposures were likely present. The donor tested CMV seropositive and was one of the 289 seropositive cohort members. Every donor gave a peripheral blood sample, and the peripheral blood mononuclear cells from that sample were used for TCR beta sequencing. The Qiagen DNeasy Blood Extraction Kit was used to extract genomic DNA from the blood cell samples. A word on this clone: Its target antigen remains unknown. No quality values exist for individual bases; no much larger clone is one base distant.

Inclusive of the bounding cysteine and phenylalanine, the CDR3 is 13 residues long. The sequence is cut down to CDR3 DNA, 39 bases in frame from base 1. V has 6 bases trimmed and J has 8 bases trimmed; junction bases matching no gene number 6. Sequences MNHEY (CDR1) and SMNVEV (CDR2) are obtained from the germline V gene (reference sequence). To prepare the library, the immunoSEQ multiplex PCR assay was applied. The multiplex PCR relied on a mix of 60 forward primers for TCR Vbeta segments and 13 reverse primers for TCR Jbeta segments. A multiplex PCR assay on genomic DNA amplified the CDR3 region of rearranged TCR beta genes. The Illumina HiSeq System was used to sequence the amplified TCR beta libraries as 87-base-pair reads. Per the original workflow: A later analysis tallied roughly 80 million unique TCR beta chains across the 610 or so repertoires, and approximately 9.9 million of those chains were shared by two or more donors. Raw reads were error-corrected and collapsed into unique sequences by a nearest-neighbor algorithm in which closely related sequences were merged to remove PCR and sequencing errors. CDR3 sequences were aligned to IMGT reference sequences to assign V, D and J gene segments. For a sequence to be retained, a match of at least six nucleotides was required to both a V gene segment and a J gene segment. Rearrangements were classified as productive when the CDR3 lacked stop codons and remained in frame with V and J, and all other rearrangements were classified as non-productive. CDR3 was defined by IMGT convention, running from the second conserved V-encoded cysteine to the conserved J-encoded phenylalanine. The earlier analysis of 587 of the donors excluded sequences that lacked an unambiguous match to a single V gene segment. In an earlier analysis of several hundred of the donors, V segments were called functional above 56.7% productive rearrangements and were called segregating when the between-donor standard deviation exceeded 5%. A statistical classification framework was developed to diagnose cytomegalovirus status using the catalog of TCR beta chain sequences. V and J gene assignment, in a later analysis, came from comparing TCR nucleotide sequences with IMGT/GENE-DB human TR gene sequences. In a later analysis, CDR3 sequences and most-parsimonious VDJ recombination scenarios were assigned using the TCRdist pipeline. A later analysis defined each TCR beta chain by its CDR3 amino acid sequence plus V-gene family, and excluded reads lacking a unique V-gene family. In a later analysis, approximately 590 highly shared, low-generation-probability nucleotide sequences were removed to address suspected cross-contamination and a sequencing artifact. In a later analysis, a clonal expansion index was calculated for each public chain from normalized within-repertoire ranks of inferred template counts. In a later analysis, generation probabilities were computed using a VDJ recombination model fitted to out-of-frame rearrangements, and the results were checked against IGoR. A later analysis scored TCR-TCR, TCR-HLA and TCR-CMV co-occurrence with hypergeometric tests, applying a repertoire-size bias correction to TCR pairs. To estimate false discovery rates, a later analysis permuted the HLA or CMV assignments 20 times. A later analysis grouped co-occurring TCRs with DBSCAN, adding TCRdist sequence similarity when clustering within HLA-allele-positive subsets. For co-occurrence clustering, repertoires with fewer than 30,000 or more than 120,000 public chains were excluded, along with roughly five repertoires with anomalous nucleotide sharing. This is the immuneACCESS table as TCRdb keeps it, with only in-frame sequences that have V and J called. A part of the clones is gone; compared with another copy, unresolved V genes explain less than half, and the rest is unexplained. Clone size and V and J calls were adopted from that table, with D and trimming inferred from the DNA. Across this sample there are approximately 110,000 clones, with around 80% seen only once. The ten biggest clones cover 6.9% of the sample.

The TCR comes from a man aged 25-45 years in good health and CMV-seropositive. The chain was built from TRBV27 and TRBJ2-1; 8 bases in the junction line up with TRBD1. Sequenced material: PBMCs. The DNA reads as follows: TGTGCCAGCAGCAATCAGGGGGCCGATGAGCAGTTCTTC. This translates into CASSNQGADEQFF.